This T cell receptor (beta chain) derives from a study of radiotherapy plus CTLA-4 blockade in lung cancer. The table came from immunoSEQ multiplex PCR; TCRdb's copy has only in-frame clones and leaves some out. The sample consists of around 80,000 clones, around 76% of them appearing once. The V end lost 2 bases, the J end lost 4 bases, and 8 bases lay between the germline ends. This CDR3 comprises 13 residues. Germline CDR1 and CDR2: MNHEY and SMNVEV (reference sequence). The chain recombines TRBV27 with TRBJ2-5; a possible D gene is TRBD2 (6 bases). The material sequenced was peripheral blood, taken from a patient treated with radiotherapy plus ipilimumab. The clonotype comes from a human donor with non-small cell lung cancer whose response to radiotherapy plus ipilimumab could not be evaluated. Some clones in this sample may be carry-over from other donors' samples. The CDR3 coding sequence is TGTGCCAGCAGTTTAAAAGCGGGAGAGACCCAGTACTTC. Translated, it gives CASSLKAGETQYF.